This T cell receptor beta chain was sequenced in a study of T cell changes during pregnancy in multiple sclerosis. In germline, CDR1 is MGHDK, CDR2 SYGVNS. The ends were cut back, 7 bases at V and 3 bases at J, with 13 bases in the middle. The CDR3 is 13 amino acids. Assay used: immunoSEQ multiplex PCR; TCRdb lists only in-frame clones, some missing. This table holds some 97,000 clones, around 92% found once. The input for sequencing was peripheral blood, taken before pregnancy. The chain combines TRBV25-1 with TRBJ2-7; perhaps TRBD1 as D (6 bases). The clonotype originates from a female donor with multiple sclerosis, enrolled in a pregnancy study. The CDR3 region has the DNA TGTGCCAGCATTACTACAGGGCACTACGAGCAGTACTTC. Amino acid sequence: CASITTGHYEQYF.